Each of the 4 T cell receptor beta chains below was sequenced from the same sample in a study of blood T cell repertoires in COVID-19. The method was immunoSEQ multiplex PCR; TCRdb's version includes in-frame clones alone and lacks a portion of them. The sample holds approximately 140,000 clones, about 84% seen once. Sequenced material: peripheral blood. Receptor source: a man aged 55 to 69 with active or convalescent COVID-19.

The chain links TRBV10-3 to TRBJ2-7, with 7 nucleotides matching TRBD1. With 4 bases clipped from V and 0 bases from J, the junction kept 12 bases outside the gene matches. Germline lookup yields CDR1 ENHRY and CDR2 SYGVKD. The CDR3 covers 17 residues. DNA of the CDR3: TGTGCCATCAGTGGACAGGGCAGATCACTCAGCTCCTACGAGCAGTACTTC. This translates into CAISGQGRSLSSYEQYF.

The V call is TRBV7-2, the J call TRBJ1-2; D possibly corresponds to TRBD1 (6 bases). Trimming took off 5 bases at V and 4 bases at J, with 17 bases between the two ends. Per the germline V gene, CDR1 is SGHTA and CDR2 is FQGNSA. CDR3 length: 15 residues. The CDR3 protein is CASSPDRYGVYGYTF. The CDR3 DNA sequence: TGTGCCAGCAGCCCGGACAGATACGGGGTCTATGGCTACACCTTC.

The genes are TRBV19 and TRBJ1-4; weak D call: TRBD1 (5 bases). This CDR3 has 15 residues. Trimming removed 5 bases at V and 6 bases at J, with 16 bases between. Germline CDR1 reads LNHDA; CDR2 reads SQIVND (reference sequence). The CDR3 protein is CASSPSWGSDEKLFF. The DNA of the CDR3 is TGTGCCAGTAGTCCTTCGTGGGGCTCGGATGAAAAACTGTTTTTT.

This clone occurred a few times. The sample contains more than one DNA sequence encoding this CDR3. The chain has TRBV27 and TRBJ1-5, with 7 bases fitting TRBD1. CDR1 MNHEY and CDR2 SMNVEV come from the germline V gene (reference sequence). After removal of 0 bases from V and 2 bases from J, the junction contained 1 base not matched to a gene. The CDR3 covers 15 residues. The CDR3 here is CASSLSQGGNQPQHF. For the CDR3, the DNA is TGTGCCAGCAGTTTATCCCAGGGGGGCAATCAGCCCCAGCATTTT.